The sequence of this T cell receptor beta chain was determined in a study of blood T cell repertoires in COVID-19. Study information: The study drew acute and convalescent COVID-19 samples from the United States, Italy and Spain.

TCRdb's copy holds only in-frame clones and misses some; the assay was immunoSEQ multiplex PCR. This table holds about 74,000 clones, nearly 80% found once. The sequence derives from a human donor in a cohort sampled during active COVID-19. The sequencing input was peripheral blood.

The CDR3 reads CATSAGASGTDTQYF. Written as DNA, the CDR3 is TGTGCCACCAGTGCTGGAGCTAGCGGCACAGATACGCAGTATTTT. The chain joins TRBV24-1 to TRBJ2-3, with a possible D match to TRBD2 (6 bases). In germline, CDR1 is KGHDR, CDR2 SFDVKD. Trimming took off 5 bases at V and 1 base at J, with 12 bases between the two ends. The length of the CDR3 is 15 residues.